Many counts were recorded for the clone carrying this TCR beta chain. No antigen is known for it. The junction and the germline gene differ at one end; a read error may be behind it. This entry belongs to a study of molecular identifiers for immune sequencing clone quantification. Turning to the study itself: Within a replicate experiment, RNA obtained from either roughly 20,000 or 100,000 naive CD8 cells was divided into five aliquots, and four of those aliquots were then sequenced.

Findings and limits, study-wide: Clones above 20 RNA copies held over 98% of effector molecules, under 1% in naive cells.

The CDR3 spans 12 residues. Per the germline V gene, CDR1 is SEHNR and CDR2 is FQNEAQ (reference sequence). Preparation of the bulk TCR libraries relied on previously described methods and listed TCR primers. TCRdb called the PCR reads again in MiXCR, with one record for every CDR3 protein. Of 60,000 to 70,000 distinct CDR3 sequences listed, 15% to 20% are singletons. This clonotype originated in a human donor in good health. Some libraries in this study had Jurkat cell RNA spiked in. Sequencing was carried out using naive CD8+ T cells from blood, with Jurkat cell RNA spiked in. Noted subset: FACS-sorted CD8+CD4-CCR7+CD45RA+ naive T cells. The gene calls are TRBV7-9 and TRBJ1-1; D is unresolved. CDR3 sequence: CASSGTVADAFF. Here the CDR3 DNA reads TGTGCCAGCAGCGGTACAGTCGCTGACGCTTTCTTT.